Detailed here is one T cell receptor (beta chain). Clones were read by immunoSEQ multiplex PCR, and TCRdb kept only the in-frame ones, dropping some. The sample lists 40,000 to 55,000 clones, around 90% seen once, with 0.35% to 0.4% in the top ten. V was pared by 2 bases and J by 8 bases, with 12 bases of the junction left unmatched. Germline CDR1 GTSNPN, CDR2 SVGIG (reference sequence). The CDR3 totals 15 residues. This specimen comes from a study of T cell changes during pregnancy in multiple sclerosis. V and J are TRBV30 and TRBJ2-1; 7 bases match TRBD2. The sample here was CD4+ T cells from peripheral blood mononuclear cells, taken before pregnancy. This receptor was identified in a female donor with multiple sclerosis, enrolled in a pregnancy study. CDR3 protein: CAWSRAAGPWDEQFF. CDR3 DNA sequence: TGTGCCTGGAGTCGCGCAGCGGGACCTTGGGATGAGCAGTTCTTC. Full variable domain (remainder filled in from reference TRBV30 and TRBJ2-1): SQTIHQWPATLVQPVGSPLSLECTVEGTSNPNLYWYRQAAGRGLQLLFYSVGIGQISSEVPQNLSASRPQDRQFILSSKKLLLSDSGFYLCAWSRAAGPWDEQFFGPGTRLTVL.